This T cell receptor (beta chain) was obtained from a study of tumor and adjacent non-tumor tissue in lung cancer. A modified ARM-PCR protocol with three rounds of nested PCR amplified TCRbeta. TCRdb reanalysed the multiplex PCR reads using MiXCR and keeps one entry per CDR3 protein. The sample consists of tens of thousands of distinct CDR3 sequences, just under 75% of them appearing once. Points on this clonotype: One end of the junction does not line up with germline, which may come from a read error.

The template was RNA from unsorted bulk tissue. The normal lung tissue was taken more than 3 cm from the tumor edge. The clonotype comes from a woman between 55 and 75 years old with non-small cell lung cancer. The sequenced material came from distant non-tumor lung tissue.

The CDR3 nucleotides read TGTGCCATCAGCATAGATACCCAGGGAGGAATTCAGTACTTT. Translation: CAISIDTQGGIQYF. The chain carries TRBV15 and TRBJ2-4; D perhaps matches TRBD2 (6 bases). The CDR3 runs to 14 residues. Germline lookup yields CDR1 LNHNV and CDR2 YYDKDF (reference sequence).